A selection of T cell receptor beta chains follows, all from one sample in a study of long-term antiretroviral therapy in people with HIV. Data came from immunoSEQ multiplex PCR; TCRdb stores just in-frame clones and leaves some out. The repertoire holds approximately 17,000 clones, 81% seen once, with around 13% in the top ten. Sequences were derived from unsorted PBMCs, sampled roughly 14 months before starting antiretroviral therapy. These receptors all come from a young man with HIV. CDR3s include the opening cysteine and the closing phenylalanine or tryptophan. The D gene is left open where the match is weak.

j_gene	len	v_gene	d_gene	CDR3aa
TRBJ1-1	14	TRBV5-4	TRBD1	CASSRDRGHTEAFF
TRBJ1-1	16	TRBV28	.	CASRGKAGRRNTEAFF
TRBJ2-3	19	TRBV11-2	.	CASSLVPPTYSASTDTQYF
TRBJ2-2	15	TRBV5-4	.	CASSLRTEPTGELFF
TRBJ2-2	15	TRBV9	TRBD2	CASSGGTTNTGELFF
TRBJ1-2	14	TRBV11-2	TRBD1	CASSPLGTGYGYTF
TRBJ2-7	13	TRBV5-1	.	CASSLPPAGEQYF
TRBJ1-1	14	TRBV15	TRBD1	CATSRPQGYTEAFF
TRBJ1-1	15	TRBV18	TRBD1	CASSQTGQSYTEAFF
TRBJ1-1	16	TRBV4-1	.	CASSGEQGSLNTEAFF
TRBJ2-6	11	TRBV29-1	.	CSALGANVLTF
TRBJ1-4	15	TRBV6-5	TRBD1	CASSYGGGTNEKLFF
TRBJ2-1	15	TRBV5-6	.	CASSAWGGMGNEQFF
TRBJ2-2	17	TRBV7-3	TRBD2	CASSPLSGSGGTGELFF
TRBJ2-1	14	TRBV25-1	TRBD2	CASRGGGSYNEQFF
TRBJ1-4	13	TRBV7-9	.	CASSLELSEKLFF
TRBJ2-7	13	TRBV30	TRBD2	CAWGKGLAGEQYF
TRBJ1-3	15	TRBV4-1	.	CASSLDRFGGNTIYF
TRBJ2-7	15	TRBV11-2	.	CASSLFRGPSYEQYF
TRBJ2-7	16	TRBV7-8	.	CASSRPSGLLSYEQYF
TRBJ1-3	17	TRBV5-1	.	CASSLVARRSPGNTIYF
TRBJ2-4	16	TRBV4-3	.	CASSQGPQGSGNIQYF
TRBJ1-2	17	TRBV7-8	TRBD1	CASSRPGQGMRVDGYTF
TRBJ2-1	16	TRBV29-1	TRBD1	CSVEDYGTEGKYEQFF
TRBJ2-1	14	TRBV11-2	TRBD2	CASSFERGHHEQFF
TRBJ1-6	13	TRBV9	.	CASSRGTYSPLHF
TRBJ2-7	11	TRBV29-1	.	CSVDSSYEQYF
TRBJ2-7	13	TRBV10-1	.	CASSQKQGDEQYF
TRBJ2-7	16	TRBV27	.	CASSTTGSGRAYEQYF
TRBJ1-2	11	TRBV29-1	.	CSVRDNYGYTF
TRBJ2-7	17	TRBV7-9	.	CASSTSRAGTDTYEQYF
TRBJ2-6	16	TRBV25-1	.	CASSAANASGANVLTF
TRBJ1-4	15	TRBV27	.	CASSPTRASTEKLFF